These 18 T cell receptor beta chains were sequenced from one sample in a study of blood T cell repertoires in COVID-19. Data came from immunoSEQ multiplex PCR; TCRdb stores just in-frame clones and leaves some out. The sample holds approximately 170,000 clones, about 88% seen once. Specimen: peripheral blood. The receptors come from a man younger than 35 who had recovered from COVID-19.

A few counts support this clone. The chain has TRBV6-2 or TRBV6-3 and TRBJ2-1; 10 positions match TRBD2. The V gene end was trimmed by 4 bases and the J gene end by 8 bases; junction bases not matched to a gene: 5. The CDR3 is 14 amino acids. Germline loops: CDR1 MNHEY, CDR2 SVGEGT. The CDR3, as DNA: TGTGCCAGCAGTTGGCTAGCGGGAGTTGATGAGCAGTTCTTC. Protein sequence: CASSWLAGVDEQFF.

J is TRBJ2-7 and V is TRBV12-5; D perhaps matches TRBD1 (6 bases). This CDR3 region has 15 residues. V lost 7 bases and J lost 0, with 16 bases in between. The V gene's germline CDR1 is LGHNT and CDR2 FRNRAP. The CDR3 loop is CASAPERGSSYEQYF. CDR3 bases: TGTGCTAGTGCCCCTGAAAGGGGGAGCTCCTACGAGCAGTACTTC.

This clone was seen a single time. The rearrangement links TRBV5-1 to TRBJ1-1; 10 nucleotides agree with TRBD1. CDR3 length: 14 residues. Germline CDR1 SGHRS, CDR2 YFSETQ. The V gene end was trimmed by 3 bases and the J gene end by 6 bases; junction bases not matched to a gene: 5. Here the CDR3 reads CASSSGQGVAEAFF. In DNA form, the CDR3 reads TGCGCCAGCAGCTCCGGACAGGGGGTAGCTGAAGCTTTCTTT.

The chain has TRBV9 and TRBJ2-1; D possibly corresponds to TRBD2 (6 bases). In germline, CDR1 is SGDLS, CDR2 YYNGEE. The V and J ends lost 0 bases and 3 bases respectively, with 13 bases between them. This CDR3 is built from 16 residues. The CDR3 coding sequence is TGTGCCAGCAGCGTAGCGGGAGATGGGGGCTACAATGAGCAGTTCTTC. Its translation: CASSVAGDGGYNEQFF.

The chain joins TRBV10-1 to TRBJ2-1, with 10 bases lining up with TRBD1. The CDR3 contains 12 residues. Trimming at V came to 7 bases and at J to 9 bases, leaving 3 bases not matched to a gene. The germline CDR1 and CDR2 sequences are WNHNN and SYGVQD (reference sequence). The CDR3 DNA follows: TGCGCCAGCACTGGACAGGGGGTTGAGCAGTTCTTC. Translation gives CASTGQGVEQFF.

In its sample, this clone was seen a few times. This sequence joins TRBV11-1 and TRBJ1-2; 11 bases line up with TRBD1. In germline, CDR1 is SGHAT, CDR2 FQDESV (reference sequence). The CDR3 consists of 14 residues. Trimming removed 5 bases from V and 4 bases from J; junction bases left unmatched: 3. CDR3: CASSPGTGGYGYTF. CDR3 DNA: TGTGCCAGCAGCCCCGGGACAGGGGGCTATGGCTACACCTTC.

The chain employs TRBV7-3 and TRBJ2-5, with 8 bases lining up with TRBD2. Germline V CDR1 and CDR2: SGHTA, FQGTGA. Trimming took 4 bases from V and 5 from J; bases not matched to a gene: 6. The CDR3 is made up of 14 amino acids. The CDR3 here is CASSYPGLEETQYF. The CDR3 nucleotides are TGTGCCAGCAGCTACCCGGGACTAGAGGAGACCCAGTACTTC.

This sequence joins TRBV7-2 and TRBJ2-2; possible D gene TRBD1, 5 bases. Per germline, CDR1 SGHTA and CDR2 FQGNSA. The V end was cut by 6 bases, the J end by 6 bases, with 8 bases between. The CDR3 has 12 residues. CDR3 nucleotides: TGTGCCAGCAGAGAAGGGGCCGGGGAGCTGTTTTTT. It is translated as CASREGAGELFF.

This clone was seen more than once but under ten times. The J gene is TRBJ2-3, the V gene TRBV7-9, with 7 bases that match TRBD2. The ends lost 5 bases at V and 0 bases at J; junction bases unmatched: 5. Germline lookup yields CDR1 SEHNR and CDR2 FQNEAQ (reference sequence). CDR3 size: 15 residues. In DNA form, the CDR3 reads TGTGCCAGCAGCGAGGGAGGGAGTAGCACAGATACGCAGTATTTT. It codes for CASSEGGSSTDTQYF.

The V gene is TRBV27, the J gene TRBJ2-3; 10 bases map to TRBD1. The CDR3 loop spans 15 amino acids. Germline assignment: CDR1 MNHEY and CDR2 SMNVEV (reference sequence). Trimming took 4 bases from V and 5 from J; bases not matched to a gene: 6. The CDR3 here is CASSSTGGRRDTQYF. CDR3 in DNA: TGTGCCAGCAGTTCGACAGGGGGCAGAAGAGATACGCAGTATTTT.

The rearrangement uses TRBV30 and TRBJ1-2, with TRBD1 matching 7 bases. The V segment lost 4 bases and the J segment 6 bases; nucleotides outside the gene matches: 5. The germline gives CDR1 GTSNPN, CDR2 SVGIG (reference sequence). This CDR3 has 12 residues. CDR3 nucleotides: TGTGCCTGGAAAAACGACAGGGATGGCTACACCTTC. Protein sequence: CAWKNDRDGYTF.

The CDR3 nucleotides are TGCGCCAGCAGCCAAGGTACCCGGGGGGGAAGCTACGAGCAGTACTTC. Translated, it gives CASSQGTRGGSYEQYF. The chain combines TRBV4-3 with TRBJ2-7, with 8 bases identical to TRBD2. After removal of 1 base from V and 3 bases from J, the junction contained 8 bases not matched to a gene. CDR3 size: 16 residues. Germline CDR1 reads LGHNA; CDR2 reads YSLEER.

V gene TRBV10-3 combines with J gene TRBJ2-7; D remains unclear. The V end lost 6 bases, the J end lost 7 bases, and 10 bases lay between the germline ends. The CDR3 totals 11 residues. The V gene's germline CDR1 is ENHRY and CDR2 SYGVKD. DNA of the CDR3: TGTGCCATCAGCGAAGCCTCGGAGCAGTACTTC. This sequence encodes CAISEASEQYF.

CDR3 nucleotide sequence: TGTGCCAGCAGCCAAGAAGGAGGCAGGAGGAACACTGAAGCTTTCTTT. It is translated as CASSQEGGRRNTEAFF. This chain connects TRBV3-1 (or the pseudogene TRBV3-2) to TRBJ1-1; D is unclear. This CDR3 has 16 amino acids. Germline CDR1 and CDR2: LGHDT and YNNKEL (reference sequence). Between the trimmed V and J ends, which lost 0 bases and 1 base, there was a span of 12 bases.

The CDR3 DNA sequence: TGCAGTGCTAGTCCCTTCGTGGGACAGTCATACTATGGCTACACCTTC. Its protein is CSASPFVGQSYYGYTF. The chain has TRBV20-1 and TRBJ1-2, with TRBD1 matching 7 bases. This CDR3 spans 16 amino acids. In germline, CDR1 is DFQATT, CDR2 SNEGSKA (reference sequence). The junction had 13 bases not matched to a gene; V was cut back by 3 bases and J by 3 bases.

The V call is TRBV7-3, the J call TRBJ2-6; the D is unclear. Trimming pared 7 bases from V and 1 base from J, leaving 14 bases between. The CDR3 sequence is 16 residues long. CDR1 SGHTA and CDR2 FQGTGA come from the germline V gene. CDR3 amino acids: CASTLGLPSGANVLTF. The CDR3 DNA follows: TGTGCCAGCACCCTAGGTCTACCGTCTGGGGCCAACGTCCTGACTTTC.

The rearrangement links TRBV19 to TRBJ2-3; 10 nucleotides line up with TRBD2. CDR1 is LNHDA and CDR2 is SQIVND in the germline V gene (reference sequence). J lost 0 bases, V lost 3 bases, and 6 bases had no gene match. This CDR3 is 17 amino acids long. The CDR3 sequence is CASSIRTSGTSTDTQYF. The CDR3 coding sequence is TGTGCCAGTAGTATTCGGACTAGCGGAACTAGCACAGATACGCAGTATTTT.

DNA of the CDR3: TGTGCCAGCAGTTACGCCGGGGTCCCCTACGAGCAGTACTTC. This codes for CASSYAGVPYEQYF. The chain employs TRBV6-5 and TRBJ2-7; D is possibly TRBD2 (5 bases). CDR3 length: 14 residues. CDR1 and CDR2 from the germline V gene are MNHEY and SVGAGI. Trimming took off 2 bases at V and 2 bases at J, with 10 bases between the two ends.